This T cell receptor beta chain was sequenced in a study of PD-1 blockade in classical Hodgkin lymphoma. Findings and limits, study-wide: Complete responders showed a baseline diversity that resembled the diversity of newly diagnosed patients. In CD4+ cells, TCR diversity went up significantly by C4D1, but in CD8+ cells it did not. The causes of the repertoire differences, possibly disease activity or prior therapy, remain undefined.

Every patient relapsed after autologous stem cell transplantation, and brentuximab vedotin exposure varied. This clone was found a few times. Antigen: not known. Repertoires were generated with immunoSEQ multiplex PCR, while TCRdb's copy carries only in-frame clones and drops some. The sample holds roughly 34,000 clones; approximately 82% are singletons and the top ten take roughly 16%. Trimming at V came to 4 bases and at J to 8 bases, leaving 11 bases not matched to a gene. The CDR3 has 15 residues. Germline CDR1 reads SGHRS; CDR2 reads YFSETQ. V is TRBV5-1 and J is TRBJ2-1; 8 bases map to TRBD2. This clonotype originated in a human donor with classical Hodgkin lymphoma. Sequenced material: peripheral blood mononuclear cells (PBMCs), taken before the second cycle of nivolumab. CDR3 sequence reads: CASSPRVAGSDEQFF. DNA for the CDR3: TGCGCCAGCAGCCCCAGGGTAGCGGGGTCGGATGAGCAGTTCTTC.